A selection of T cell receptor beta chains follows, all from one sample in a study of T cells after yellow fever vaccination. TCRdb itself ran the 5' RACE reads through MiXCR, one entry per CDR3 protein. This sample has about 320,000 distinct CDR3 sequences, with roughly 10% found just once. The sequenced sample was CD4+ T cells sorted from PBMCs, obtained 45 days after the yellow fever booster vaccination. These receptors all come from a young man who received the YFV17D yellow fever vaccine. The CDR3 runs from the conserved cysteine through the conserved F or W. A D gene is named only where the DNA matches it firmly. A row's size may be missing; if present it is once, few, many or a size class.

v_call,cdr3_length,d_call,clone_size,j_call,cdr3_nt,cdr3_aa
TRBV20-1,14,NA,NA,TRBJ1-5,TGCAGTGCTAGAGATCACACAGGGAATCAGCCCCAGCATTTT,CSARDHTGNQPQHF
TRBV5-4,15,TRBD2,few,TRBJ2-5,TGTGCCAGCAGCTTGCGAAGCGGGGGGGGAGAGACCCAGTACTTC,CASSLRSGGGETQYF
TRBV7-2,12,TRBD1,NA,TRBJ2-1,TGTGCCAGCAGCTTCTACAGGGGAGAGCAGTTCTTC,CASSFYRGEQFF
TRBV12-3/TRBV12-4,15,NA,many,TRBJ2-3,TGTGCCAGCAACCCCTCCAGGACGGCGGGAGATACGCAGTATTTT,CASNPSRTAGDTQYF
TRBV11-2,15,NA,NA,TRBJ1-1,TGTGCCAGCAGCTTATTGGGTAGGGGGAACACTGAAGCTTTCTTT,CASSLLGRGNTEAFF
TRBV20-1,12,NA,few,TRBJ2-7,TGCAGTGCGCCCGGTGCGGGCTACGAGCAGTACTTC,CSAPGAGYEQYF
TRBV29-1,15,NA,many,TRBJ2-1,TGCAGCGTTGAAGATGTCAAGGGGGGCAACAATGAGCAGTTCTTC,CSVEDVKGGNNEQFF
TRBV6-6,14,NA,few,TRBJ1-1,TGTGCCAGCAGAAAGGGACAAACGAACACTGAAGCTTTCTTT,CASRKGQTNTEAFF
TRBV20-1,15,TRBD2,many,TRBJ2-1,TGCAGTGCTGCGACCGGGACTAGTAATCTCGGTGAGCAGTTCTTC,CSAATGTSNLGEQFF
TRBV20-1,15,TRBD2,few,TRBJ2-5,TGCAGTGCTCCACTAGCGGGGGAATTCCAAGAGACCCAGTACTTC,CSAPLAGEFQETQYF
TRBV24-1,16,NA,NA,TRBJ2-2,TGTGCCACCAGTGACGATGGACGGGACAACACCGGGGAGCTGTTTTTT,CATSDDGRDNTGELFF
TRBV3-1,15,TRBD2,NA,TRBJ2-1,TGTGCCAGCAGCCAAGGCCCTAGCGGGGGCCTGGGGGAGTTCTTC,CASSQGPSGGLGEFF
TRBV29-1,14,NA,NA,TRBJ1-2,TGCAGCGTCCGGGGCAGACTTGGTAACTATGGCTACACCTTC,CSVRGRLGNYGYTF
TRBV28,12,NA,few,TRBJ1-5,TGTGCCAGCAGTTTCCTTCGTCAGCCCCAGCATTTT,CASSFLRQPQHF
TRBV27,18,NA,NA,TRBJ2-5,TGTGCCAGCAGTTTATCGACCCGTGAACAGGGTGATCAAGAGACCCAGTACTTC,CASSLSTREQGDQETQYF
TRBV2,13,NA,NA,TRBJ1-6,TGTGCCAGCACGGAAGGGGTAAACTCACCCCTCCACTTT,CASTEGVNSPLHF
TRBV11-2,13,NA,NA,TRBJ1-2,TGTGCCAGCAGCTTAGATCCGCAGGGTGGCTACACCTTC,CASSLDPQGGYTF
TRBV18,13,NA,NA,TRBJ2-3,TGTGCCAGCTCACCACCGGGAAGAGATACGCAGTATTTT,CASSPPGRDTQYF
TRBV2,16,TRBD2,NA,TRBJ2-3,TGTGCCAGCAGTGTCCGGGCGGGGGGCCGCACAGATACGCAGTATTTT,CASSVRAGGRTDTQYF
TRBV6-4,13,NA,NA,TRBJ1-6,TGTGCCAGCAGTTCAGGGTATGGATCACCCCTCCACTTT,CASSSGYGSPLHF
TRBV19,14,NA,NA,TRBJ1-1,TGTGCCAGTAGTCCCCGGAGTGTGAACACTGAAGCTTTCTTT,CASSPRSVNTEAFF
TRBV12-3/TRBV12-4,16,TRBD1,NA,TRBJ2-3,TGTGCCAGCAGTTCTCCGGGACAGGGGGACGCAGATACGCAGTATTTT,CASSSPGQGDADTQYF
TRBV6-5,14,TRBD1,NA,TRBJ1-2,TGTGCCAGCAGAGCGGACAGGGACGACTATGGCTACACCTTC,CASRADRDDYGYTF
TRBV5-1,15,NA,NA,TRBJ2-3,TGCGCCAGCAGCTGGGACATTCCTAGCACAGATACGGAGTATTTT,CASSWDIPSTDTEYF
TRBV2,14,NA,NA,TRBJ2-5,TGTGCCAGCACCCCGGAAAGGACCCAAGAGACCCAGTACTTC,CASTPERTQETQYF
TRBV5-1,13,NA,NA,TRBJ1-2,TGCGCCAGCAGCCCCCGTTCGGAAGGTGGCTACACCTTC,CASSPRSEGGYTF
TRBV7-6,15,NA,many,TRBJ2-2,TGTGCCAGCAGCTTAGCGGGACAAAACACCGGGGAGCTGTTTTTT,CASSLAGQNTGELFF